The T cell receptor beta chain described here comes from a study of cytomegalovirus exposure and HLA in healthy donors. General study points: Most TCRs appeared rarely, but some public TCRs recurred in many donors. The classifier was said to identify cytomegalovirus status with high specificity and sensitivity.

PCR involved 60 Vbeta and 13 Jbeta primers. This table comes from immunoSEQ multiplex PCR, and its TCRdb copy is limited to in-frame clones, with some not included. The sample's table shows 130,000 to 150,000 clones. CDR1 MNHNY and CDR2 SVGAGI come from the germline V gene (reference sequence). After removal of 0 bases from V and 7 bases from J, the junction contained 3 bases not matched to a gene. The CDR3 runs 14 residues. Comment on this clone: Its specificity is unknown.

This sequence joins TRBV6-6 and TRBJ2-1; 7 bases line up with TRBD1. This TCR derives from a male donor in good health and CMV-seronegative. Sequencing used PBMCs. This CDR3 reads CASSYSKQGNEQFF. The CDR3 coding sequence is TGTGCCAGCAGTTACTCAAAACAGGGGAATGAGCAGTTCTTC.